This T cell receptor beta chain was captured in a study of tumor T cells in aggressive B-cell lymphoma. Clones were sequenced by immunoSEQ multiplex PCR, and TCRdb holds only the in-frame ones, with some missing. The sample yields about 1,000 clones, 79% seen once. The CDR3 is made up of 14 amino acids. V dropped 1 base and J dropped 4 bases, with 7 bases sitting between them. Looked up from germline, CDR1 is LGHNA and CDR2 is YSLEER. The receptor's source is an adult with diffuse large B cell lymphoma. Source material: tumor tissue. V and J are TRBV4-3 and TRBJ2-2; tentatively, D is TRBD1 (5 bases). The CDR3 region is CASSQGQFTGELFF. CDR3 nucleotide sequence: TGCGCCAGCAGCCAAGGACAGTTCACCGGGGAGCTGTTTTTT.